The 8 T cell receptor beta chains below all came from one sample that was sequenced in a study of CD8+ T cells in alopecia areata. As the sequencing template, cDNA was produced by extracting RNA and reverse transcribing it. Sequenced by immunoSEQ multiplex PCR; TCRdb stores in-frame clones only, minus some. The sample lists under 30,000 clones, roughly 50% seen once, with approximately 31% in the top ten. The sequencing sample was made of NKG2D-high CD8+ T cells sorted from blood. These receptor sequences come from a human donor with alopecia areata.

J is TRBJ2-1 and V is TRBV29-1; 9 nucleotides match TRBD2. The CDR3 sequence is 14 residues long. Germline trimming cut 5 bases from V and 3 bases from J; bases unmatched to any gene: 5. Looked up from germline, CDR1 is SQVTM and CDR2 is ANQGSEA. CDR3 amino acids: CSVRLAEGYNEQFF. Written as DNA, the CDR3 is TGCAGCGTTCGACTAGCGGAGGGCTACAATGAGCAGTTCTTC.

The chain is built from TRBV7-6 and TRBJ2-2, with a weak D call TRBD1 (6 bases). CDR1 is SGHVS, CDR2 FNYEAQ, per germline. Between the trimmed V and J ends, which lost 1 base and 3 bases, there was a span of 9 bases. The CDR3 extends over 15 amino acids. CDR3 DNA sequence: TGTGCCAGCAGCTTAGTAGGGGGAGACACCGGGGAGCTGTTTTTT. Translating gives CASSLVGGDTGELFF.

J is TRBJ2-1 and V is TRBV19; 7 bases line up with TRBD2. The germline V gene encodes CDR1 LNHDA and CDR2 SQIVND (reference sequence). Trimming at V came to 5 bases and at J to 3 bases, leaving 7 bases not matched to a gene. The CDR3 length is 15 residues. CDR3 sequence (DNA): TGTGCCAGTAGTTTATCTAGCGGAGACTACAATGAGCAGTTCTTC. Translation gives CASSLSSGDYNEQFF.

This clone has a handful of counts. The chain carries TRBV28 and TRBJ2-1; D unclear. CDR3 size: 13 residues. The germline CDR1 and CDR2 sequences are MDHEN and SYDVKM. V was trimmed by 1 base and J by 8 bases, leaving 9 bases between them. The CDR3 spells CASSLYGWYEQFF. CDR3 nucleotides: TGTGCCAGCAGTTTATACGGATGGTATGAGCAGTTCTTC.

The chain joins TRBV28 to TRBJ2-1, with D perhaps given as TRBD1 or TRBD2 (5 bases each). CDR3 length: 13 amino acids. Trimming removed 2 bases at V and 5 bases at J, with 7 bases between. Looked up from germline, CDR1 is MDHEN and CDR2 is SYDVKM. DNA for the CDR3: TGTGCCAGCAGTTTAGGGACCCACAATGAGCAGTTCTTC. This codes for CASSLGTHNEQFF.

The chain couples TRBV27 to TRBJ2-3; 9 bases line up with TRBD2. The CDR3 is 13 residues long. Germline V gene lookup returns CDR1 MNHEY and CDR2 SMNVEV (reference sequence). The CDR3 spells CAAGTSNTDTQYF. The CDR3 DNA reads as TGTGCTGCCGGGACTAGCAATACAGATACGCAGTATTTT.

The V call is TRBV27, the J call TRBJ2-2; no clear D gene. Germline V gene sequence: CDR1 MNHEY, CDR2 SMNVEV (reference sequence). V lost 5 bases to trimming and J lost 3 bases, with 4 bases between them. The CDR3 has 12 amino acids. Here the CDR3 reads CASSTHTGELFF. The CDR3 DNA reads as TGTGCCAGCAGTACTCACACCGGGGAGCTGTTTTTT.

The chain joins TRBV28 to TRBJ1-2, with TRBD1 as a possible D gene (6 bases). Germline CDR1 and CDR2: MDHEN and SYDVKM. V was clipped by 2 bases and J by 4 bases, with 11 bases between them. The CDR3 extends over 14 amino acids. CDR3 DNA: TGTGCCAGCAGTTTAGGGGGCCTATCCTATGGCTACACCTTC. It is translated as CASSLGGLSYGYTF.